This is a list of T cell receptor beta chains from one sample in a study of human T cells and chemical hapten exposure. TCRdb itself ran the RACE reads through MiXCR, one entry per CDR3 protein. This sample has about 360,000 distinct CDR3 sequences, with 6% to 8.5% found just once. The sequencing used whole blood, collected in connection with sensitization to the hapten diphenylcyclopropenone (DPC). Receptors originate from a young woman with alopecia areata. Some clones in this sample may be carry-over from other donors' samples. The CDR3 runs from the conserved cysteine through the conserved F or W. D genes are given only for firm matches. Not all rows give a size; the values are once, few, many and, for expanded clones, a class.

TRBJ1-1	-	few	TRBV5-4	TGTGCCAGCAGCCACCCTACGGAGAGCACTGAAGCTTTCTTT	CASSHPTESTEAFF
TRBJ1-4	-	many	TRBV7-2	TGTGCCAGCAGCCCGCACAGGGATGAAAAACTGTTTTTT	CASSPHRDEKLFF
TRBJ2-7	-	few	TRBV3-1	TGTGCCAGCAGCCAAAATCATGGGGTCCACGAGCAGTACTTC	CASSQNHGVHEQYF
TRBJ1-1	TRBD1	few	TRBV10-3	TGTGCCATCAGTGACCGGACAGGCGGTAACACTGAAGCTTTCTTT	CAISDRTGGNTEAFF
TRBJ2-3	TRBD1	few	TRBV5-1	TGCGCCAGCAGCCTCACCGGGACAGGGCCAGATACGCAGTATTTT	CASSLTGTGPDTQYF
TRBJ2-1	-	few	TRBV24-1	TGTGCCACCAGTGATCAGAGCTACAGATACAATGAGCAGTTCTTC	CATSDQSYRYNEQFF
TRBJ1-1	-	-	TRBV27	TGTGCCAGCAAAGTTGACGACAACACTGAAGCTTTCTTT	CASKVDDNTEAFF
TRBJ2-6	-	many	TRBV6-5	TGTGCCAGCAGGCCATGGGGGGACTCTGGGGCCAACGTCCTGACTTTC	CASRPWGDSGANVLTF
TRBJ1-2	-	few	TRBV10-3	TGTGCCATCAGTTGGGGATATAACTATGGCTACACCTTC	CAISWGYNYGYTF
TRBJ1-4	TRBD1	-	TRBV7-2	TGTGCCAGCAGCCGGGACAGGGGGACTGAAAAACTGTTTTTT	CASSRDRGTEKLFF
TRBJ2-1	TRBD1	-	TRBV12-3/TRBV12-4	TGTGCCAGCAGTGCCGGGACAGCCCTCTTC	CASSAGTALF
TRBJ1-2	-	few	TRBV6-5	TGTGCCAGCAGTTCTGTCCAGAAGTATGGCTACACCTTC	CASSSVQKYGYTF
TRBJ2-3	-	few	TRBV6-1	TGTGCCAGCAGTGAACGCATACGGAGCACAGATACGCAGTATTTT	CASSERIRSTDTQYF
TRBJ1-4	-	few	TRBV7-2	TGTGCCAGCAGCCCGGGCCGGGGAGGAGAAAAACTGTTTTTT	CASSPGRGGEKLFF
TRBJ1-2	TRBD1	many	TRBV5-6	TGTGCCAGCAATACATGGACAGGGTGGCTTGGCTACACCTTC	CASNTWTGWLGYTF
TRBJ1-1	-	many	TRBV29-1	TGCAGCGCCAAAGCACCGGACCGTGAAGCTTTCTTT	CSAKAPDREAFF
TRBJ2-7	-	many	TRBV13	TGTGCCAGCAGCTTCGGGGGGCGGACCTACGAGCAGTACTTC	CASSFGGRTYEQYF
TRBJ1-2	-	few	TRBV12-3/TRBV12-4	TGTGCCAGCAGTGCTATCCCTTTGGACAACCAATTCTATGGCTACACCTTC	CASSAIPLDNQFYGYTF
TRBJ2-2	-	many	TRBV4-3	TGCGCCAGCAGCCAAAACGACGGGGAGCTGTTTTTT	CASSQNDGELFF
TRBJ1-1	-	-	TRBV15	TGTGCCACCAGCAGAGAAGGGGAGGACACTGAAGCTTTCTTT	CATSREGEDTEAFF
TRBJ1-1	-	few	TRBV4-3	TGCGCCAGCAGCCAAGATAGGTGGGGAGAGCTGCGGGACACTGAAGCTTTCTTT	CASSQDRWGELRDTEAFF
TRBJ1-5	-	-	TRBV29-1	TGCAGCGTTGTGGGGGAAAATCAGCCCCAGCATTTT	CSVVGENQPQHF
TRBJ1-2	-	-	TRBV18	TGTGCCAGCTCACCACCGTACAGGGACTATGGCTACACCTTC	CASSPPYRDYGYTF
TRBJ2-3	-	-	TRBV10-3	TGTGCCATCAGTGAGTCGTCCCAACATGCCGGAGATACGCAGTATTTT	CAISESSQHAGDTQYF
TRBJ2-1	-	-	TRBV3-1	TGTGCCAGCAGCCAAGATTTCCCGGGGGATGAGCAGTTCTTC	CASSQDFPGDEQFF
TRBJ1-5	TRBD1	few	TRBV6-6	TGTGCCAGCAGTTACCGGGACAGGAATCAGCCCCAGCATTTT	CASSYRDRNQPQHF
TRBJ1-6	-	many	TRBV3-1	TGTGCCAGCAGCCAAGAAAGGGCAGTTTCACCCCTCCACTTT	CASSQERAVSPLHF
TRBJ1-4	-	few	TRBV29-1	TGCAGCGTTCTTACCTCCGTCGGGGTTGAAAAACTGTTTTTT	CSVLTSVGVEKLFF
TRBJ2-6	TRBD2	many	TRBV12-3/TRBV12-4	TGTGCCAGCAGCATAGCTAGCGGGGGGGCTTTCTCCGGATCTGGGGCCAACGTCCTGACTTTC	CASSIASGGAFSGSGANVLTF
TRBJ2-7	TRBD1	many	TRBV28	TGTGCCAGCAAGAGCCCGGGGACAGGGACCTACGAGCAGTACTTC	CASKSPGTGTYEQYF
TRBJ2-2	TRBD2	many	TRBV20-1	TGCAGTGCTAGGAGACTAGCGGGGACCGGGGAGCTGTTTTTT	CSARRLAGTGELFF
TRBJ1-2	-	few	TRBV6-6	TGTGCCAGCACCCTCCCGGGACACCAGGATGGCTACACCTTC	CASTLPGHQDGYTF
TRBJ2-3	-	-	TRBV14	TGTGCCAGCAGCGGGACGGCTCTTTTAATGGATACGCAGTATTTT	CASSGTALLMDTQYF
TRBJ2-7	TRBD2	-	TRBV29-1	TGCAGCGTGAAGGGACTAGCGGGGCGCTACGAGCAGTACTTC	CSVKGLAGRYEQYF
TRBJ1-1	-	few	TRBV4-2	TGTGCCAGCAGCCAAGGAGGGAAATGGAACACTGAAGCTTTCTTT	CASSQGGKWNTEAFF
TRBJ2-3	TRBD2	-	TRBV20-1	TGCAGTGCCACCACGACCGAACTAGCGGGGGGGACCACGGTGGATACGCAGTATTTT	CSATTTELAGGTTVDTQYF
TRBJ2-3	-	-	TRBV9	TGTGCCAGCAGCGTAGAAGTTAGGGGAGATACGCAGTATTTT	CASSVEVRGDTQYF
TRBJ1-1	TRBD1	-	TRBV5-4	TGTGCCGGCAGCTTAGCGACAGGGGGTCGGTTATTCGGAGCTTTCTTT	CAGSLATGGRLFGAFF
TRBJ2-1	-	few	TRBV6-5	TGTGCCAGCAGTGCCTTTCTCGATCACAATGAGCAGTTCTTC	CASSAFLDHNEQFF
TRBJ1-2	TRBD1	many	TRBV12-3/TRBV12-4	TGTGCCAGCAGACGGACAGGGTCTGGCTACACCTTC	CASRRTGSGYTF
TRBJ2-5	-	-	TRBV23-1	TGCGCCAGCAGTCAATTTAGGCCCCAAGGAGAGACCCAGTACTTC	CASSQFRPQGETQYF
TRBJ2-5	TRBD2	many	TRBV4-3	TGCGCCAGCAGCCAAGTCTATGGGACTATTGGGACCCAGTACTTC	CASSQVYGTIGTQYF
TRBJ2-7	TRBD1	many	TRBV2	TGTGCCAGCAGTGAAGGGACAGGAACCTCCTACGAGCAGTACTTC	CASSEGTGTSYEQYF
TRBJ1-4	-	-	TRBV4-3	TGCGCCAGCAGCCAAGATCGGGGGATGGATGAAAAACTGTTTTTT	CASSQDRGMDEKLFF
TRBJ1-4	-	-	TRBV18	TGTGCCAGCTCACCACTGGGGACGACTGAAAAACTGTTTTTT	CASSPLGTTEKLFF
TRBJ2-3	TRBD1	few	TRBV4-3	TGCGCCAGCAGCCAAGATGGGGGCAGGGGGCGCACAGATACGCAGTATTTT	CASSQDGGRGRTDTQYF
TRBJ1-2	-	-	TRBV6-1	TGTGCCAGCAGTGGTCCACAGGGACCTCCTTCGATTCGAGCTAACTATGGCTACACCTTC	CASSGPQGPPSIRANYGYTF
TRBJ2-1	TRBD2	few	TRBV7-9	TGTGCCAGCAGACCCCCAGCGGGGGGGCCGTACAATGAGCAGTTCTTC	CASRPPAGGPYNEQFF
TRBJ1-6	-	-	TRBV5-1	TGCGCCAGCAGCTTGCACCTCTGGACAGTCTATAATTCACCCCTCCACTTT	CASSLHLWTVYNSPLHF
TRBJ2-5	-	-	TRBV6-1	TGTGCCAGCATGGTGGCAGTGGCGGGTACAGAGACCCAGTACTTC	CASMVAVAGTETQYF
TRBJ2-5	-	few	TRBV6-5	TGTGCCAGCAGGCAAGGAAGAGTGGGGACCCAGTACTTC	CASRQGRVGTQYF
TRBJ2-3	-	-	TRBV2	TGTGCCAGCAGTGACTTTAAGCGATTCGAGCAGTATTTT	CASSDFKRFEQYF
TRBJ2-2	TRBD2	-	TRBV12-3/TRBV12-4	TGTGCCAGCAGTTTTACTAGCGGGAACACCGGGGAGCTGTTTTTT	CASSFTSGNTGELFF
TRBJ1-6	-	-	TRBV7-2	TGTGCCAGCAGCCCAGCTCGGGACCGATATGATTCACCCCTCCACTTT	CASSPARDRYDSPLHF
TRBJ2-2	-	-	TRBV25-1	TGTGCCAGCAGTGACATACACACCGGGGAGCTGTTTTTT	CASSDIHTGELFF
TRBJ2-3	TRBD2	-	TRBV29-1	TGCAGCGTAGAGCGGGGGGGCGCAGATACGCAGTATTTT	CSVERGGADTQYF